This T cell receptor beta chain was captured in a study of T cells expressing NK-cell markers. The germline V gene has CDR1 LNHNV and CDR2 YYDKDF (reference sequence). The CDR3 runs 14 residues. TCRdb reprocessed the 5' RACE reads, keeping one entry per CDR3 protein, no DNA. The sample holds about 430,000 distinct CDR3 sequences. The rearrangement joins TRBV15 to TRBJ1-2; TCRdb proposes TRBD1, but this gene call is untestable without DNA. Sequenced input: blood T cells: a sorted CD56 or NKG2C T cell subset, CD4+ or CD8+ T cells, or bulk PBMC T cells (not recorded which). This TCR came from a woman between 50 and 59 years old in good health. The CDR3 protein is CATSPVDRGYGYTF.